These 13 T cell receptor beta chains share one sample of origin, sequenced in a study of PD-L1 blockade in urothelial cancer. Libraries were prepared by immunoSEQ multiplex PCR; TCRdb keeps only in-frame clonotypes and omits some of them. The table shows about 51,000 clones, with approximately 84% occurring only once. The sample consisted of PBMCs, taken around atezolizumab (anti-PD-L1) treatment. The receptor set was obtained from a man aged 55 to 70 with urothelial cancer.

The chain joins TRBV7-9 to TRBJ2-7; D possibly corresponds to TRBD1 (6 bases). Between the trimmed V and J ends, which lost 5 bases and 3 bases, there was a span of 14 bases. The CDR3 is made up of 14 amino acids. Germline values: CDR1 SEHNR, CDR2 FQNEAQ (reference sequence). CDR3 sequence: CASSHPGDIYEQYF. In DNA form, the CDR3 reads TGTGCCAGCAGCCACCCCGGGGACATCTACGAGCAGTACTTC.

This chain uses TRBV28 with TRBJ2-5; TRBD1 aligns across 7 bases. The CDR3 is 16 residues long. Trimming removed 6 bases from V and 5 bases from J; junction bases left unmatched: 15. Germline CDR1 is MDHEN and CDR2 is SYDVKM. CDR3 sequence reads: CASSRVLQGVGETQYF. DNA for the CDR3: TGTGCCAGCAGCCGGGTACTGCAGGGGGTAGGGGAGACCCAGTACTTC. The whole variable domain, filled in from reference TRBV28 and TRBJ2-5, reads DVKVTQSSRYLVKRTGEKVFLECVQDMDHENMFWYRQDPGLGLRLIYFSYDVKMKEKGDIPEGYSVSREKKERFSLILESASTNQTSMYLCASSRVLQGVGETQYFGPGTRLLVL.

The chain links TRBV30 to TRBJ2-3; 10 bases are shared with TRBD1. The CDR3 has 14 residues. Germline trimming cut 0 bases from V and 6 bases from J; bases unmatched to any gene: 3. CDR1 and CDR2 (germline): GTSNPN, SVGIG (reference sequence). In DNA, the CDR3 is TGTGCCTGGAGTGTAGGGACAGGGGCCGATACGCAGTATTTT. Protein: CAWSVGTGADTQYF.

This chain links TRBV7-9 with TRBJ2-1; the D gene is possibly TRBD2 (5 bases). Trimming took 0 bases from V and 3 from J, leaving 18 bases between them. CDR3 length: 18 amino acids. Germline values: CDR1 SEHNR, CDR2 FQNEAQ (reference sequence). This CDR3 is CASSLALFDGDGYNEQFF. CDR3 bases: TGTGCCAGCAGCTTAGCGCTCTTTGACGGGGATGGCTACAATGAGCAGTTCTTC.

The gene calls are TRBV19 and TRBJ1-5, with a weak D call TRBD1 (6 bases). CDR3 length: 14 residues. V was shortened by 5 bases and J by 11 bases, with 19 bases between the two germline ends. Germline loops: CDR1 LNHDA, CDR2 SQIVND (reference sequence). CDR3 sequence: CASSRRLGARAQHF. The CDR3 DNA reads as TGTGCCAGTAGTCGACGGTTGGGGGCCCGGGCCCAGCATTTT.

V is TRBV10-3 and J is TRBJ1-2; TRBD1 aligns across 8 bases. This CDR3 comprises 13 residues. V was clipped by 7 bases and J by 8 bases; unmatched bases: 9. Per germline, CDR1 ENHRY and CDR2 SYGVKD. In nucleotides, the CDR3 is TGTGCCATCACCTTAGGACAGGGAAACGGCTACACCTTC. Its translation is CAITLGQGNGYTF.

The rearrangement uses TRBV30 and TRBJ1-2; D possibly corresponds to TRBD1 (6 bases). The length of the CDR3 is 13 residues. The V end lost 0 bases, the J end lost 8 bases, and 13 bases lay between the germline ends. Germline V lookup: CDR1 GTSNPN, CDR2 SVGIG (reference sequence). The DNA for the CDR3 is TGTGCCTGGAGTGTATTATCTGGGGGCGGCTACACCTTC. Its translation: CAWSVLSGGGYTF.

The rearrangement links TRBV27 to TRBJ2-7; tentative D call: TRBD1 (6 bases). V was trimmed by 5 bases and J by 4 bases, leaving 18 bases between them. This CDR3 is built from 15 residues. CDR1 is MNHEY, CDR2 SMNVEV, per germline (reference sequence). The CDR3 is CASSHTGSGLYEQYF. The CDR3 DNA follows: TGTGCCAGCAGTCACACAGGGAGTGGGTTGTACGAGCAGTACTTC.

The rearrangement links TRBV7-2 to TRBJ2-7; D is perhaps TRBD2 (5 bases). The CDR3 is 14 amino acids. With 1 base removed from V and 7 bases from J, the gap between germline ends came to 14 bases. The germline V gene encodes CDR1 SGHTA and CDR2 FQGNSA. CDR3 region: CASSLDMNRGEQYF. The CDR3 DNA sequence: TGTGCCAGCAGCTTAGATATGAACCGCGGGGAGCAGTACTTC. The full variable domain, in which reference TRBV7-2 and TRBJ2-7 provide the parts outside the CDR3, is GAGVSQSPSNKVTEKGKDVELRCDPISGHTALYWYRQSLGQGLEFLIYFQGNSAPDKSGLPSDRFSAERTGGSVSTLTIQRTQQEDSAVYLCASSLDMNRGEQYFGPGTRLTVT.

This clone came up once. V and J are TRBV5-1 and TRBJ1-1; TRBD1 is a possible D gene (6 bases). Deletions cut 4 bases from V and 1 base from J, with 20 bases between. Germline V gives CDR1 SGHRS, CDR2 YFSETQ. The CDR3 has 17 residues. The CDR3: CASSRNPGGAENTEAFF. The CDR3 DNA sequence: TGCGCCAGCAGCCGTAATCCCGGGGGGGCGGAGAACACTGAAGCTTTCTTT. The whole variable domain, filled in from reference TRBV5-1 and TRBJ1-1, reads KAGVTQTPRYLIKTRGQQVTLSCSPISGHRSVSWYQQTPGQGLQFLFEYFSETQRNKGNFPGRFSGRQFSNSRSEMNVSTLELGDSALYLCASSRNPGGAENTEAFFGQGTRLTVV.

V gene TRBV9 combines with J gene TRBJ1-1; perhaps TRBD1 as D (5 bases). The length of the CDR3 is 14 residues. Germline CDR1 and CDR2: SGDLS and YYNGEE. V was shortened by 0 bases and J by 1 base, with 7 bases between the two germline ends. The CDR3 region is CASSVGTGNTEAFF. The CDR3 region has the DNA TGTGCCAGCAGCGTAGGAACAGGGAACACTGAAGCTTTCTTT. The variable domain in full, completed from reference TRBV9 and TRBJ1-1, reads DSGVTQTPKHLITATGQRVTLRCSPRSGDLSVYWYQQSLDQGLQFLIQYYNGEERAKGNILERFSAQQFPDLHSELNLSSLELGDSALYFCASSVGTGNTEAFFGQGTRLTVV.

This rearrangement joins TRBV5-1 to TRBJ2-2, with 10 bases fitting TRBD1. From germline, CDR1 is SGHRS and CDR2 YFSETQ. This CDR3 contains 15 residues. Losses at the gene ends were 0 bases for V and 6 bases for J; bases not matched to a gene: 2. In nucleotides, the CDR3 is TGCGCCAGCAGCTTGGGACAGGGGGCATCCGGGGAGCTGTTTTTT. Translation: CASSLGQGASGELFF.

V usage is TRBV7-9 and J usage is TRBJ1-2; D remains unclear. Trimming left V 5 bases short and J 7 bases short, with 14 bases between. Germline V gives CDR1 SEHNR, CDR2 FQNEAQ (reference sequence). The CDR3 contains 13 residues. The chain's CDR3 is CASSRLEGAGYTF. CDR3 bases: TGTGCCAGCAGCCGTTTGGAGGGAGCTGGCTACACCTTC.